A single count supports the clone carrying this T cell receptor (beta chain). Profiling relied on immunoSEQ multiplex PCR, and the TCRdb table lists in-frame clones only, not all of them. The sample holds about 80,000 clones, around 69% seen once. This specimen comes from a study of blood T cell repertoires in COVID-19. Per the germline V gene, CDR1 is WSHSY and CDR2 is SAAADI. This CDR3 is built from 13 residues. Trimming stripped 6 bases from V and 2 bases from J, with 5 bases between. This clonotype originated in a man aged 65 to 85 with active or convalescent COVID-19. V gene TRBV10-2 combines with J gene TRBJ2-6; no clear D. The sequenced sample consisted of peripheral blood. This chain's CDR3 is CASRAAGANVLTF. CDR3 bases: TGCGCCAGCAGGGCAGCTGGGGCCAACGTCCTGACTTTC.